The 9 T cell receptor beta chains given below trace back to one sample, sequenced in a study of cytomegalovirus exposure and HLA in healthy donors. The PCR ran on 60 Vbeta and 13 Jbeta primers. Clones were sequenced by immunoSEQ multiplex PCR, and TCRdb holds only the in-frame ones, with some missing. The sample shows almost 200,000 clones, 79% of them seen only once. Sequenced input: PBMCs. These receptors were obtained from a woman aged 30 to 39 in good health and CMV-seropositive.

This clone was seen just once. The CDR3 coding sequence is TGTGCCAGCAGCTTACCTTCTAACCCAGGGGGCTACGAGCAGTACTTC. It translates to CASSLPSNPGGYEQYF. The J gene is TRBJ2-7, the V gene TRBV11-2; TRBD1 aligns across 7 bases. CDR1 and CDR2 from the germline V gene are SGHAT and FQNNGV. This CDR3 spans 16 amino acids. V dropped 2 bases and J dropped 3; count of bases not matched to a gene: 10. The full variable domain, rest sourced from reference TRBV11-2 and TRBJ2-7, is EAGVAQSPRYKIIEKRQSVAFWCNPISGHATLYWYQQILGQGPKLLIQFQNNGVVDDSQLPKDRFSAERLKGVDSTLKIQPAKLEDSAVYLCASSLPSNPGGYEQYFGPGTRLTVT.

This chain joins TRBV5-4 and TRBJ2-7, with TRBD2 matching 7 bases. Germline V gene data show CDR1 as SGHNT and CDR2 as YYREEE (reference sequence). The V gene end was trimmed by 0 bases and the J gene end by 5 bases; junction bases not matched to a gene: 2. This CDR3 region has 13 residues. The CDR3 region is CASSLVSGNEQYF. CDR3 DNA: TGTGCCAGCAGCTTGGTAAGCGGGAACGAGCAGTACTTC.

The V call is TRBV7-9, the J call TRBJ2-2; a weak D match, TRBD1 (5 bases). V dropped 1 base and J dropped 4 bases, with 7 bases sitting between them. CDR1 and CDR2 (germline): SEHNR, FQNEAQ (reference sequence). This CDR3 spans 14 amino acids. This CDR3 is CASSLDRFTGELFF. The CDR3 DNA is TGTGCCAGCAGCTTAGACAGGTTCACCGGGGAGCTGTTTTTT.

This chain uses TRBV11-2 with TRBJ2-7; the match to TRBD1 covers 8 bases. Germline CDR1 SGHAT, CDR2 FQNNGV. Unmatched junction bases numbered 4, after V lost 3 bases and J lost 3 bases. This CDR3 is 14 amino acids long. The CDR3 nucleotides read TGTGCCAGCAGCTTCCAAGGACAGGGCTACGAGCAGTACTTC. It yields the protein CASSFQGQGYEQYF.

In this sample, this clone turned up a few times. The chain couples TRBV11-2 to TRBJ2-7, with TRBD1 identical over 7 bases. The CDR3 loop spans 15 amino acids. The germline gives CDR1 SGHAT, CDR2 FQNNGV. J lost 2 bases, V lost 3 bases, and 7 bases had no gene match. The CDR3 DNA is TGTGCCAGCAGCTTTGAGGGGGCCAGGCCCTACGAGCAGTACTTC. Translated, it gives CASSFEGARPYEQYF.

This clone came up a few times. This chain connects TRBV2 to TRBJ1-5; D is ambiguous. V shed 1 base and J shed 1 base, with 5 bases lying between them. Germline CDR1 reads SNHLY; CDR2 reads FYNNEI. This CDR3 has 14 amino acids. CDR3: CASSEGGSNQPQHF. CDR3 nucleotide sequence: TGTGCCAGCAGTGAAGGCGGAAGCAATCAGCCCCAGCATTTT.

The chain recombines TRBV5-1 with TRBJ2-5, with TRBD2 matching over 11 bases. V was clipped by 1 base and J by 1 base; unmatched bases: 3. Germline V gene data show CDR1 as SGHRS and CDR2 as YFSETQ. The CDR3 consists of 16 residues. In nucleotides, the CDR3 is TGCGCCAGCAGCTTGCCAGGGACTAGCGGCCAAGAGACCCAGTACTTC. This gives the protein CASSLPGTSGQETQYF.

This sequence joins TRBV4-1 and TRBJ2-3; 9 bases agree with TRBD2. Unmatched junction bases numbered 13, after V lost 3 bases and J lost 0 bases. Germline V gene lookup returns CDR1 MGHRA and CDR2 YSYEKL. This CDR3 has 19 residues. CDR3 amino acids: CASSHPINSGGSSTDTQYF. The DNA for the CDR3 is TGCGCCAGCAGCCACCCGATTAATAGCGGGGGCTCTAGCACAGATACGCAGTATTTT.

This chain uses TRBV28 with TRBJ1-4, with D tentatively TRBD1 (5 bases). V shed 5 bases and J shed 11 bases, with 21 bases lying between them. Germline-derived CDR1 and CDR2 are MDHEN and SYDVKM. The CDR3 spans 15 residues. CDR3 DNA sequence: TGTGCCAGCAGTGGGGGGGAAGGGTTCCTGGGGAAACTGTTTTTT. This translates into CASSGGEGFLGKLFF. The full variable domain, completed using reference TRBV28 and TRBJ1-4, is DVKVTQSSRYLVKRTGEKVFLECVQDMDHENMFWYRQDPGLGLRLIYFSYDVKMKEKGDIPEGYSVSREKKERFSLILESASTNQTSMYLCASSGGEGFLGKLFFGSGTQLSVL.